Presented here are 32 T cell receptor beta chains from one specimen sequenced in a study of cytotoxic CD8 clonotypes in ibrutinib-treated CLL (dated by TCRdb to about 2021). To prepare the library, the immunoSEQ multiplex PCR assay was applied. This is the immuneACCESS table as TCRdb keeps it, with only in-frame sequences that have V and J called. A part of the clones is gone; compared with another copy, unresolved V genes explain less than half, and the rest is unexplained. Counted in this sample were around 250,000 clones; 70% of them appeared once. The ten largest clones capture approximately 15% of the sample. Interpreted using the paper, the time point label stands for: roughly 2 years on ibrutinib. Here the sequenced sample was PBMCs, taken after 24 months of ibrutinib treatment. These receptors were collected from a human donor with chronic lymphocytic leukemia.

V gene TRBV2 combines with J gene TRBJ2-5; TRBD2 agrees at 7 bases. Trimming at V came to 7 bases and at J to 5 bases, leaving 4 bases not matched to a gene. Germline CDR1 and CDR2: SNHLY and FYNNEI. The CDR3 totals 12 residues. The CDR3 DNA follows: TGTGCCAGCACGGGAGGCCGGGAGACCCAGTACTTC. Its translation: CASTGGRETQYF.

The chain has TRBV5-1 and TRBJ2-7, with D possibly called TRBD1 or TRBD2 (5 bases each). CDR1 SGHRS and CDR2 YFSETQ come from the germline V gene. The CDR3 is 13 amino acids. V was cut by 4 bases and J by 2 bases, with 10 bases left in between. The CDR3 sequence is CASSRDPTYEQYF. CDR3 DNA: TGCGCCAGCAGCCGGGACCCCACCTACGAGCAGTACTTC.

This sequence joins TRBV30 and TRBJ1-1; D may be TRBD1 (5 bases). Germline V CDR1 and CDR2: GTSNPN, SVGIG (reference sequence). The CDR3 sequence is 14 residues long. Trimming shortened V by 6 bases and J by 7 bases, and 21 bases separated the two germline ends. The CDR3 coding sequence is TGTGCCTGCCCGGGGGAGCAGGGACTTCGTGAAGCTTTCTTT. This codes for CACPGEQGLREAFF.

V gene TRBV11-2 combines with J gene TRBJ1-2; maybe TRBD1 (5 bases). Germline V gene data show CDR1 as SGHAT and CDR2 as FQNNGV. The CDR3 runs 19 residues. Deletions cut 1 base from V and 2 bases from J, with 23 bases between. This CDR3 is CASSLVPRGKEINNYGYTF. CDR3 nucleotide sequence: TGTGCCAGCAGCTTAGTACCGCGGGGGAAGGAGATAAACAACTATGGCTACACCTTC.

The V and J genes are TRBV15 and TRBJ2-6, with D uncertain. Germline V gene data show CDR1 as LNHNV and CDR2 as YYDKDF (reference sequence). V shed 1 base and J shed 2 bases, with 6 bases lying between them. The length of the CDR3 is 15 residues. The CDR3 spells CATSRGRAGANVLTF. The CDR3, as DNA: TGTGCCACCAGCAGAGGCCGGGCTGGGGCCAACGTCCTGACTTTC.

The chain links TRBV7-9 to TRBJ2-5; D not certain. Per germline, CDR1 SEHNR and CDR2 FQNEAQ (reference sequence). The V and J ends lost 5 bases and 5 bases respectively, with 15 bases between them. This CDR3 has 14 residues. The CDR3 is CASSPQDGGETQYF. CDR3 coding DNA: TGTGCCAGCAGCCCACAAGACGGTGGGGAGACCCAGTACTTC.

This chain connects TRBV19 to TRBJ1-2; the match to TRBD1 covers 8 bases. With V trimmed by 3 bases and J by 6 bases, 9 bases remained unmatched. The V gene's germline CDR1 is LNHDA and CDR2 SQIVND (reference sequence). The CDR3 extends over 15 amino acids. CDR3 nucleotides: TGTGCCAGTAGTATGTGGCGGCAGGGGGCTAATGGCTACACCTTC. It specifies CASSMWRQGANGYTF.

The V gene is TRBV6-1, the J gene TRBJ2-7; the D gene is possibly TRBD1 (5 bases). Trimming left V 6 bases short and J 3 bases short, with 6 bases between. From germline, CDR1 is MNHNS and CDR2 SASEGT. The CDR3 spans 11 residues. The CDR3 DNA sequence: TGTGCCAGCAGGGACATCTACGAGCAGTACTTC. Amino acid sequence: CASRDIYEQYF.

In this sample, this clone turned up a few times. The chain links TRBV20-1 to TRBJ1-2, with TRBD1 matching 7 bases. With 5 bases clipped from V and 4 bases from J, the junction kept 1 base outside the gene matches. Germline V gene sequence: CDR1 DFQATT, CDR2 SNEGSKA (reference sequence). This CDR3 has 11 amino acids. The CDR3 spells CSAGDSYGYTF. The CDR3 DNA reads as TGCAGTGCTGGGGACAGCTATGGCTACACCTTC.

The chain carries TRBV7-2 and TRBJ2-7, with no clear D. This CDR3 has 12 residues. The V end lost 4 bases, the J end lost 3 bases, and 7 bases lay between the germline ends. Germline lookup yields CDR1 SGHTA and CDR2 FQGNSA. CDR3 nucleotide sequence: TGTGCCAGCAGCTCCCCAAACTACGAGCAGTACTTC. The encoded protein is CASSSPNYEQYF.

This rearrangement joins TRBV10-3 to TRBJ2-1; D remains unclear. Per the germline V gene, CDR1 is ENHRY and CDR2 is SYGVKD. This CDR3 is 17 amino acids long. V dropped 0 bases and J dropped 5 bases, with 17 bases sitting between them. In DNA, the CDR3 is TGTGCCATCAGTGAGTCCAGTAGGACCCCTGGGGACAATGAGCAGTTCTTC. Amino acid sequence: CAISESSRTPGDNEQFF.

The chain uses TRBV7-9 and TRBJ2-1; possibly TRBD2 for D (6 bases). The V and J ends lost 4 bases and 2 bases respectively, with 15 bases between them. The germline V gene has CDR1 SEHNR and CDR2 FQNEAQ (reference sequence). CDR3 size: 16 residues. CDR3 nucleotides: TGTGCCAGCAGCTCCCCGAGGGAGGAAACCTACAATGAGCAGTTCTTC. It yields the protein CASSSPREETYNEQFF.

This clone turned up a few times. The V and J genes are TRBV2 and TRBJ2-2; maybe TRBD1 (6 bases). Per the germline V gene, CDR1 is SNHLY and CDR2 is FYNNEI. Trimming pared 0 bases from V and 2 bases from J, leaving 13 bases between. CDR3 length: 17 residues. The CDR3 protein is CASSEAYRVGNTGELFF. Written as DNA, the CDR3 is TGTGCCAGCAGTGAAGCCTACAGGGTCGGAAACACCGGGGAGCTGTTTTTT.

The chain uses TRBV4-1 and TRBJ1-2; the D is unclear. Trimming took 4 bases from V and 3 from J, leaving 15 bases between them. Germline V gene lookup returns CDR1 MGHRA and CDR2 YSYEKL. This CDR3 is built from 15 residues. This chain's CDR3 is CASSLQVGLHYGYTF. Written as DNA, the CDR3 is TGCGCCAGCAGCCTTCAGGTGGGCCTCCACTATGGCTACACCTTC.

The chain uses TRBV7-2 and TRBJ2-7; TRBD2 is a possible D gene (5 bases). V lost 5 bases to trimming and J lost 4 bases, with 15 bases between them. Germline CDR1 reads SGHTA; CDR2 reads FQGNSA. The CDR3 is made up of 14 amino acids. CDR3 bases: TGTGCCAGCAGCCCGGAGGTGGTAGCTTACGAGCAGTACTTC. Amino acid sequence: CASSPEVVAYEQYF.

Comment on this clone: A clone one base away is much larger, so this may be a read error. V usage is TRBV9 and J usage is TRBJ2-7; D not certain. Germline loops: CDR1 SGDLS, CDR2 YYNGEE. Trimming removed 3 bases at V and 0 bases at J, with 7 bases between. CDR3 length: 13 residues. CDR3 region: CASSAGSSYEQYF. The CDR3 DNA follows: TGTGCCAGCAGCGCCGGGTCCTCCTACGAGCAGTACTTC.

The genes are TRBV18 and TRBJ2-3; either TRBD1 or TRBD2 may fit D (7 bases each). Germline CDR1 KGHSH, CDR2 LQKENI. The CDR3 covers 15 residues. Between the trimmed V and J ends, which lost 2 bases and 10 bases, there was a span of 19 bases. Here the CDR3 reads CASSPGQAGRGAQYF. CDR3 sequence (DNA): TGTGCCAGCTCACCAGGACAGGCCGGTCGGGGGGCGCAGTATTTT.

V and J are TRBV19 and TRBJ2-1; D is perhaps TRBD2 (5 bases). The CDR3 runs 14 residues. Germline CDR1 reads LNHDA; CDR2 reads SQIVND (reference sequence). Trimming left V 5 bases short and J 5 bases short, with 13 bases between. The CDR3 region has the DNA TGTGCCAGTAGTCCTACCGGACTTAACAATGAGCAGTTCTTC. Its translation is CASSPTGLNNEQFF.

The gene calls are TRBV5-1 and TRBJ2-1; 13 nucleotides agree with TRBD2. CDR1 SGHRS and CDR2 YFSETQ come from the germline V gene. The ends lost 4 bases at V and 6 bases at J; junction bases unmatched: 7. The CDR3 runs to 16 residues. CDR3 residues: CASSGPGTSGINEQFF. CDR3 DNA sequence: TGCGCCAGCAGCGGCCCTGGGACTAGCGGGATCAATGAGCAGTTCTTC.

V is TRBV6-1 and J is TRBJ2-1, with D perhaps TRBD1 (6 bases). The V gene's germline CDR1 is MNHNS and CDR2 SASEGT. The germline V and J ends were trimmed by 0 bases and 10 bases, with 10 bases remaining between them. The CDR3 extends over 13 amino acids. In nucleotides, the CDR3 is TGTGCCAGCAGTGAAGCCCCAGGGGACGAGCAGTTCTTC. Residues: CASSEAPGDEQFF.

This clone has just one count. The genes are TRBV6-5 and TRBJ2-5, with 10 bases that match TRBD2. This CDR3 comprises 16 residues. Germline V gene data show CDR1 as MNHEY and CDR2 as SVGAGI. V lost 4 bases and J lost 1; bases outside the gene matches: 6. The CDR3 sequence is CASSLRLAGPQETQYF. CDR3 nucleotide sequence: TGTGCCAGCAGTTTACGACTAGCGGGCCCCCAAGAGACCCAGTACTTC.

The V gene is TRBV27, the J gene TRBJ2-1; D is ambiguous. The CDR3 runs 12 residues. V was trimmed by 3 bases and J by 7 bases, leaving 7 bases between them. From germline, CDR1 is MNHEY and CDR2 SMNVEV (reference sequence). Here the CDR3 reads CASSFRDNEQFF. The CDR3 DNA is TGTGCCAGCAGTTTTAGAGATAATGAGCAGTTCTTC.

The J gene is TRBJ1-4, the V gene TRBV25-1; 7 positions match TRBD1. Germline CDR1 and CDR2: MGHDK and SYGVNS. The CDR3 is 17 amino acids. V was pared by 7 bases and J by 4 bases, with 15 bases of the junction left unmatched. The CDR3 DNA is TGTGCCAGCACTCCTTATTTGTCGGACAGGAGTAATGAAAAACTGTTTTTT. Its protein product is CASTPYLSDRSNEKLFF.

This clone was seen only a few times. The CDR3 bases are TGTGCCAGCACCAGGGCTGGGGGCAATCAGCCCCAGCATTTT. It yields the protein CASTRAGGNQPQHF. The gene calls are TRBV6-6 and TRBJ1-5; D perhaps matches TRBD1 (5 bases). The CDR3 covers 14 residues. Germline-derived CDR1 and CDR2 are MNHNY and SVGAGI (reference sequence). V dropped 7 bases and J dropped 2 bases, with 12 bases sitting between them.

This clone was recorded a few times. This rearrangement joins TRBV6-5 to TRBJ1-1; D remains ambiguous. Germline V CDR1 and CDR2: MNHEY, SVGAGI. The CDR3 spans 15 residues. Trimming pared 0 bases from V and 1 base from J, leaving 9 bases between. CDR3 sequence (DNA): TGTGCCAGCAGTTACTCGACGGCCGGGAACACTGAAGCTTTCTTT. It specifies CASSYSTAGNTEAFF.

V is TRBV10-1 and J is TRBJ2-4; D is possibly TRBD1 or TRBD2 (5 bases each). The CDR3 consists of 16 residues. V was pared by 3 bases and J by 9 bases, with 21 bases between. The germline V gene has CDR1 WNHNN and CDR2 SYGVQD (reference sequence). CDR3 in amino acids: CASSDYLSGRSGIQYF. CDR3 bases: TGCGCCAGCAGTGACTACTTATCGGGACGTTCGGGCATTCAGTACTTC.

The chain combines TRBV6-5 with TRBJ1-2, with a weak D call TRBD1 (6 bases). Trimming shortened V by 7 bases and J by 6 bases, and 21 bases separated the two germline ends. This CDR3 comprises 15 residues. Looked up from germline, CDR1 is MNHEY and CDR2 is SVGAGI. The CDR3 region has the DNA TGTGCCAGCATTTCGGATTTCGGGACACCCAATGGCTACACCTTC. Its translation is CASISDFGTPNGYTF.

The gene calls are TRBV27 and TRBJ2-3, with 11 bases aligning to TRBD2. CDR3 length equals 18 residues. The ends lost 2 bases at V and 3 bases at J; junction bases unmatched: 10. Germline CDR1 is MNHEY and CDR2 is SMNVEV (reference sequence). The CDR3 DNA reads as TGTGCCAGCAGTTTAGGGGTAGCGGGAGGGGGGGCGACAGATACGCAGTATTTT. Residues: CASSLGVAGGGATDTQYF.

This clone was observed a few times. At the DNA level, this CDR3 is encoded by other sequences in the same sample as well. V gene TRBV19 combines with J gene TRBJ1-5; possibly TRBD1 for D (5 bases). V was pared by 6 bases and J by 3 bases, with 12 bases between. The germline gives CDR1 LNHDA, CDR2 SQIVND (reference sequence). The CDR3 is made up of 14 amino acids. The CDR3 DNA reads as TGTGCCAGTAGCATTGAGGGGACCAATCAGCCCCAGCATTTT. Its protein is CASSIEGTNQPQHF.

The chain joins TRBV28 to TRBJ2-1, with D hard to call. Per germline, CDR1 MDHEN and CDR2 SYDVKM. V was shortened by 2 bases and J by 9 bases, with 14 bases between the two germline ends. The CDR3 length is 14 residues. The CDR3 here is CASSLPRLDGEQFF. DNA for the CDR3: TGTGCCAGCAGTTTACCCCGACTCGATGGTGAGCAGTTCTTC.

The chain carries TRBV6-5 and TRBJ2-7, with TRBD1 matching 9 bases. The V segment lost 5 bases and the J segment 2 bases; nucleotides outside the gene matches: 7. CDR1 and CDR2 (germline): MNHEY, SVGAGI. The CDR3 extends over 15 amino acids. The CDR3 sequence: CASSRTDRGTYEQYF. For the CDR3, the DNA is TGTGCCAGCAGTCGGACAGACAGGGGGACCTACGAGCAGTACTTC.

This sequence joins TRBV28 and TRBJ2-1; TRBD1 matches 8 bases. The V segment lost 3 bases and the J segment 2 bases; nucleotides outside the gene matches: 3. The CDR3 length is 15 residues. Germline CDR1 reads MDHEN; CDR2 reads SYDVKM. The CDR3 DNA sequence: TGTGCCAGCAGTTTTGGGACAGGCCCCTACAATGAGCAGTTCTTC. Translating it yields CASSFGTGPYNEQFF.